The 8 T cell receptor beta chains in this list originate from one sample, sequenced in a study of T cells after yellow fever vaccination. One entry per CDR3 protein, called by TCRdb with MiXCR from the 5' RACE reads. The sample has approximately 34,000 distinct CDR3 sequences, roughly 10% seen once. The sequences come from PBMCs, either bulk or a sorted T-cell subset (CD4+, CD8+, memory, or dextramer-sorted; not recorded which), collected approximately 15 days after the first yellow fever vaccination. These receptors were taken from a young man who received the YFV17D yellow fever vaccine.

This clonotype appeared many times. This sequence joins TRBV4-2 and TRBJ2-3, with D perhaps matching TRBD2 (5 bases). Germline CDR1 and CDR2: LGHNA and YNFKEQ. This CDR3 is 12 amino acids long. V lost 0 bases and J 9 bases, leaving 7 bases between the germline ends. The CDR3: CASSQDGKTQYF. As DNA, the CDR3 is TGTGCCAGCAGCCAAGACGGGAAAACGCAGTATTTT.

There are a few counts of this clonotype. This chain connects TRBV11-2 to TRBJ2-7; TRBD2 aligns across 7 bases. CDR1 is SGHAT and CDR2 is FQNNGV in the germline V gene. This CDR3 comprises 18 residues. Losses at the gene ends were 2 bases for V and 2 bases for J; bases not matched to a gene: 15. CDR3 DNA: TGTGCCAGCAGCTTACCCGGGGGGAGCAGGGCCCGTCCCTACGAGCAGTACTTC. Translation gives CASSLPGGSRARPYEQYF.

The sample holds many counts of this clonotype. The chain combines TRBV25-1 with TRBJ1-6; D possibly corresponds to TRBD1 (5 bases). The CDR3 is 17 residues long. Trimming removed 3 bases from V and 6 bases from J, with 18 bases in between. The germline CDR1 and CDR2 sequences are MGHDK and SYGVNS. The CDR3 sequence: CASSDLTGGRINSPLHF. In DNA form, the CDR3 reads TGTGCCAGCAGTGATTTGACCGGGGGACGGATTAATTCACCCCTCCACTTT.

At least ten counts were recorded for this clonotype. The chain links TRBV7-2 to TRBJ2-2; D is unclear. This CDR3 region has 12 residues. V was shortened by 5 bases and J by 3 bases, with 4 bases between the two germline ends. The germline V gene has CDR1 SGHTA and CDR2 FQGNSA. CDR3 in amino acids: CASSLYTGELFF. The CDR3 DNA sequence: TGTGCCAGCAGCCTTTACACCGGGGAGCTGTTTTTT.

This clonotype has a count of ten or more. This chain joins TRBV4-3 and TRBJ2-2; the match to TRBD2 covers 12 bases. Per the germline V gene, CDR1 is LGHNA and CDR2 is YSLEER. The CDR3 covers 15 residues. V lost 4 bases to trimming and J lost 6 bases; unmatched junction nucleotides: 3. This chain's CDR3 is CASSRTSGEAGELFF. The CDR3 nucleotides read TGCGCCAGCAGCCGGACTAGCGGGGAGGCCGGGGAGCTGTTTTTT.

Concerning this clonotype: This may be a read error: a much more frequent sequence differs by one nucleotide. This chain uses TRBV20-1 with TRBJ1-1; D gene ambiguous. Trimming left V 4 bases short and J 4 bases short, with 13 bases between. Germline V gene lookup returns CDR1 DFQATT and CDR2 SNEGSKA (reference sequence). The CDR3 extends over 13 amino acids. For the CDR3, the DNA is TGCAGTGCTATGGCTTCAACAGTCACTGAAGCTTTCTTT. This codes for CSAMASTVTEAFF.

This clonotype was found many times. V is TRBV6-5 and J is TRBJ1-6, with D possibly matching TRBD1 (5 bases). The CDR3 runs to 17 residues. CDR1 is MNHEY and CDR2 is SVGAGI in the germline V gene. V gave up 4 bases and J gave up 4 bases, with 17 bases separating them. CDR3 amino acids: CASSLALSRGYNSPLHF. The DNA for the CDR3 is TGTGCCAGCAGTTTGGCATTAAGTCGGGGGTATAATTCACCCCTCCACTTT.

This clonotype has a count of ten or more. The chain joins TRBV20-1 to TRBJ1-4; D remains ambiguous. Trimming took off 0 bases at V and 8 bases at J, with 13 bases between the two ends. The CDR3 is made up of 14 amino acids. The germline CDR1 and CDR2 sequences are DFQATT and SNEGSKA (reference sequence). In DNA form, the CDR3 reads TGCAGTGCTAGAGATAAGGGTTTGAGCGAAAAACTGTTTTTT. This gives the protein CSARDKGLSEKLFF.